This T cell receptor beta chain is drawn from a study of identical twins. It was template switching that added a universal primer site, and there were unique molecular identifiers on the cDNA. TCRdb reprocessed the 5' RACE reads with MiXCR, giving one entry per CDR3 protein. The table records about 340,000 distinct CDR3 sequences, roughly 9% of them present only once. The V segment lost 4 bases and the J segment 3 bases; nucleotides outside the gene matches: 8. In germline, CDR1 is MNHNS, CDR2 SASEGT. The CDR3 runs to 16 residues. This clonotype has only a few counts. The antigen is not known. Donors were all healthy Caucasians. Study-level points and caveats: While abundant cord blood beta clonotypes carried fewer insertions, memory repertoires showed no such pattern.

The clonotype was recovered from a woman between 50 and 59 years old in good health. The chain employs TRBV6-1 and TRBJ2-5; 10 nucleotides line up with TRBD1. The sample comprised naive T cells sorted from blood. This chain's CDR3 is CASSAWGQGPEETQYF. The CDR3 DNA follows: TGTGCCAGCAGTGCATGGGGACAGGGGCCTGAAGAGACCCAGTACTTC.